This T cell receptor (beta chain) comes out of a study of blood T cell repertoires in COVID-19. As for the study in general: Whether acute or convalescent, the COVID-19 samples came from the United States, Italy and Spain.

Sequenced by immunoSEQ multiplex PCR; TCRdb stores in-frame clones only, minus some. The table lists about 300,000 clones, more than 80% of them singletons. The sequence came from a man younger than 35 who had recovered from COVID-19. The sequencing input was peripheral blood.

The DNA for the CDR3 is TGTGCCAGCAGCTTGTCTAGCGGGGGGGCGTTAGGAGAGACCCAGTACTTC. Its protein is CASSLSSGGALGETQYF. This chain uses TRBV7-2 with TRBJ2-5; the match to TRBD2 covers 12 bases. The CDR3 runs 17 residues. The germline V gene has CDR1 SGHTA and CDR2 FQGNSA. The V and J ends lost 3 bases and 4 bases, in that order; junction bases with no gene match: 9.